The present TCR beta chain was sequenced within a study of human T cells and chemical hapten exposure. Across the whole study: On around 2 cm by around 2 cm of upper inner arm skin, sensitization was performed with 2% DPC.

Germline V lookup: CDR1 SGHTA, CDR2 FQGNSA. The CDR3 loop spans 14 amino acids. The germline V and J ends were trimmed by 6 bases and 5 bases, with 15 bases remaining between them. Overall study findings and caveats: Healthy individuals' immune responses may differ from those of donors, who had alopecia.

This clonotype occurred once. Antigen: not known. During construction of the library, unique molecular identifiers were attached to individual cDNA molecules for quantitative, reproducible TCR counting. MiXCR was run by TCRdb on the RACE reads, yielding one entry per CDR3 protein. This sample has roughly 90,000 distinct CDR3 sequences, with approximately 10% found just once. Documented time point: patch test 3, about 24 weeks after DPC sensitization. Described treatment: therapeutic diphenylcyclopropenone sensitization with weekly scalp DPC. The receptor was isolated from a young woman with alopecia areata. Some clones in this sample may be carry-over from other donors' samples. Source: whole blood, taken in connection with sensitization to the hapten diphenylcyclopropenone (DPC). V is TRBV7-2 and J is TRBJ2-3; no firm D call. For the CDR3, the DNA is TGTGCCAGCAGTAACAGAGGAGCGAAAGATACGCAGTATTTT. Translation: CASSNRGAKDTQYF.